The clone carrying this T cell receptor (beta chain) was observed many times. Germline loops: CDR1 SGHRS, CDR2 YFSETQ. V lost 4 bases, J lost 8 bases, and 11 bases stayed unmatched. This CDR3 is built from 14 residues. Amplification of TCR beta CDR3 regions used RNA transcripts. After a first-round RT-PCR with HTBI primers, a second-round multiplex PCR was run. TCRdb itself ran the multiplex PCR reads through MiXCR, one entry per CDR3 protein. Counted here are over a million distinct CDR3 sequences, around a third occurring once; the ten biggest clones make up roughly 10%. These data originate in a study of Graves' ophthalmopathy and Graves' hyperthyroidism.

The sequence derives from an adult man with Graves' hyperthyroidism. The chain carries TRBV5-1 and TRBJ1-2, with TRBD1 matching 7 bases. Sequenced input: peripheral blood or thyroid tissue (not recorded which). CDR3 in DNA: TGCGCCAGCAGCGTGGACAGGAAAGTGGGAGGCTACACCTTC. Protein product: CASSVDRKVGGYTF.